This T cell receptor (beta chain) was identified in a study of cytomegalovirus exposure and HLA in healthy donors. Unmatched junction bases numbered 7, after V lost 1 base and J lost 8 bases. Germline V gives CDR1 MGHRA, CDR2 YSYEKL. The length of the CDR3 is 15 residues. The repertoire was sequenced with immunoSEQ multiplex PCR; TCRdb's copy has only in-frame clones and lacks some. This sample has 120,000 or so clones, with around nine tenths found just once. Material: PBMCs. The chain is built from TRBV4-1 and TRBJ2-1; 8 bases are shared with TRBD2. This sequence was found in a woman aged 18-29 years in good health and CMV-seronegative. The CDR3 reads CASSQASGLMYEQFF. DNA of the CDR3: TGCGCCAGCAGCCAAGCTAGCGGGCTTATGTATGAGCAGTTCTTC.